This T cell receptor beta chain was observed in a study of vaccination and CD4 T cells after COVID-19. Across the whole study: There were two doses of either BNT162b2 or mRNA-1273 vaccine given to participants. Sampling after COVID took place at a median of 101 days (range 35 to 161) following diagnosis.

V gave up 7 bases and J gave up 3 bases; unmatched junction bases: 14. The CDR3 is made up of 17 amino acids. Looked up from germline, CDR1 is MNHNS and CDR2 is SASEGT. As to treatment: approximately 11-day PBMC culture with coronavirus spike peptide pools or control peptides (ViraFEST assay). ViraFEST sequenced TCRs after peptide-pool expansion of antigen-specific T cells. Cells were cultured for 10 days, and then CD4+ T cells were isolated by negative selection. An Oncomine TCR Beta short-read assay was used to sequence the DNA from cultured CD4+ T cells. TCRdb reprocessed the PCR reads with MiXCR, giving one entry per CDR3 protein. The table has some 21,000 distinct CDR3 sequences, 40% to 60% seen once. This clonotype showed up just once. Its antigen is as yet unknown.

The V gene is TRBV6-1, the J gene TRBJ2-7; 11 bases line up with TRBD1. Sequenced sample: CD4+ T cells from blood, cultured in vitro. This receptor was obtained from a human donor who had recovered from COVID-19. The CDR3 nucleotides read TGTGCCAGCACCCCCCGGAGGGGGACAGGGGGTTTCTACGAGCAGTACTTC. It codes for CASTPRRGTGGFYEQYF.